Shown below are 32 T cell receptor beta chains from a single sample sequenced in a study of blood T cell repertoires in COVID-19. Sequencing used immunoSEQ multiplex PCR; TCRdb keeps in-frame clones, though not all of them. This sample yields 50,000 to 60,000 clones, of which around 90% are seen a single time; roughly 3.7% belongs to the top ten. The sequenced sample was peripheral blood. All receptors derive from a man aged 35 to 55 with COVID-19, enrolled during active disease.

This chain links TRBV19 with TRBJ1-4, with 8 nucleotides matching TRBD1. The CDR3 sequence is 14 residues long. The germline V gene encodes CDR1 LNHDA and CDR2 SQIVND (reference sequence). V was clipped by 3 bases and J by 6 bases; unmatched bases: 3. The CDR3 loop is CASSIRQGYEKLFF. The CDR3 nucleotides read TGTGCCAGTAGTATCCGACAGGGGTATGAAAAACTGTTTTTT.

This chain links TRBV5-1 with TRBJ2-5, with D maybe TRBD2 (6 bases). V lost 0 bases to trimming and J lost 5 bases, with 11 bases between them. CDR1 is SGHRS and CDR2 is YFSETQ in the germline V gene. This CDR3 has 14 residues. In DNA form, the CDR3 reads TGCGCCAGCAGCTTGGAGGGGACTGGGGAGACCCAGTACTTC. Protein sequence: CASSLEGTGETQYF.

This sequence joins TRBV3-1 (or the pseudogene TRBV3-2) and TRBJ1-1; D gene ambiguous. Trimming pared 3 bases from V and 0 bases from J, leaving 11 bases between. The CDR3 spans 15 residues. Germline CDR1 LGHDT, CDR2 YNNKEL (reference sequence). CDR3 nucleotide sequence: TGTGCCAGCAGCCAGAGAATGAGGCTGAACACTGAAGCTTTCTTT. This codes for CASSQRMRLNTEAFF.

The chain employs TRBV5-4 and TRBJ1-1; D possibly corresponds to TRBD1 (5 bases). Germline-derived CDR1 and CDR2 are SGHNT and YYREEE (reference sequence). This CDR3 comprises 16 residues. V lost 0 bases, J lost 2 bases, and 14 bases lay in between. The CDR3 is CASSLDLAGGNTEAFF. DNA of the CDR3: TGTGCCAGCAGCTTGGATCTAGCCGGGGGTAACACTGAAGCTTTCTTT.

CDR3 nucleotides: TGTGCCAGCAGTTTACCCAGTAACGAGCAGTACTTC. Translated, it gives CASSLPSNEQYF. The chain is built from TRBV28 and TRBJ2-7; no definite D call. Deletions cut 2 bases from V and 5 bases from J, with 7 bases between. CDR1 MDHEN and CDR2 SYDVKM come from the germline V gene. The CDR3 runs 12 residues.

V usage is TRBV3-1 (or the pseudogene TRBV3-2) and J usage is TRBJ2-7, with 8 bases fitting TRBD2. The CDR3 is 15 amino acids. V shed 1 base, J shed 4 bases, and the junction held 6 bases outside the gene matches. The germline V gene encodes CDR1 LGHDT and CDR2 YNNKEL (reference sequence). The CDR3 loop is CASSQGLGLGYEQYF. The DNA of the CDR3 is TGTGCCAGCAGCCAAGGGTTGGGACTAGGATACGAGCAGTACTTC.

The chain has TRBV7-6 and TRBJ1-1, with D perhaps matching TRBD1 (6 bases). CDR1 is SGHVS, CDR2 FNYEAQ, per germline. This CDR3 contains 16 residues. V gave up 5 bases and J gave up 0 bases, with 16 bases separating them. The CDR3 sequence: CASSLRPGGLNTEAFF. The DNA for the CDR3 is TGTGCCAGCAGCCTCCGCCCCGGGGGGCTGAACACTGAAGCTTTCTTT.

V gene TRBV2 combines with J gene TRBJ1-5; D possibly corresponds to TRBD1 (5 bases). V was cut by 4 bases and J by 2 bases, with 15 bases left in between. Germline V gene lookup returns CDR1 SNHLY and CDR2 FYNNEI. The CDR3 is 16 residues long. CDR3 sequence reads: CASSGSRTGGNQPQHF. The DNA for the CDR3 is TGTGCCAGCAGTGGGAGTCGAACGGGGGGCAATCAGCCCCAGCATTTT.

V gene TRBV5-5 combines with J gene TRBJ2-1; 13 bases map to TRBD2. Looked up from germline, CDR1 is SGHKS and CDR2 is YYEKEE (reference sequence). The CDR3 length is 17 residues. V was pared by 3 bases and J by 6 bases, with 9 bases of the junction left unmatched. The CDR3, as DNA: TGTGCCAGCAGCTGGGGAAAAGGGACTAGCGGGACCAATGAGCAGTTCTTC. This translates into CASSWGKGTSGTNEQFF. Supplemented by reference TRBV5-5 and TRBJ2-1, the full variable domain reads DAGVTQSPTHLIKTRGQQVTLRCSPISGHKSVSWYQQVLGQGPQFIFQYYEKEERGRGNFPDRFSARQFPNYSSELNVNALLLGDSALYLCASSWGKGTSGTNEQFFGPGTRLTVL.

This clone appeared once. The rearrangement joins TRBV7-3 to TRBJ2-1, with TRBD2 matching over 8 bases. The length of the CDR3 is 16 residues. After removal of 0 bases from V and 10 bases from J, the junction contained 11 bases not matched to a gene. Germline CDR1 SGHTA, CDR2 FQGTGA. This CDR3 is CASSLTSGGLQLEQFF. The CDR3 DNA reads as TGTGCCAGCAGCTTAACGTCGGGGGGGCTCCAGTTGGAGCAGTTCTTC.

V gene TRBV5-1 combines with J gene TRBJ2-3; 12 nucleotides agree with TRBD2. Per the germline V gene, CDR1 is SGHRS and CDR2 is YFSETQ. V lost 7 bases and J lost 3; bases outside the gene matches: 9. This CDR3 is built from 16 residues. The CDR3 DNA is TGCGCCAGCGGACTAAAAGGGACTAGCGGGACAGATACGCAGTATTTT. Protein product: CASGLKGTSGTDTQYF.

In its sample, this clone was seen a few times. The rearrangement uses TRBV19 and TRBJ1-2; TRBD1 might be the D (5 bases). The CDR3 consists of 14 residues. Germline-derived CDR1 and CDR2 are LNHDA and SQIVND (reference sequence). Trimming shortened V by 1 base and J by 3 bases, and 9 bases separated the two germline ends. CDR3 residues: CASSIVGRDYGYTF. The CDR3 coding sequence is TGTGCCAGTAGTATAGTCGGCAGGGACTATGGCTACACCTTC. The variable domain in full, completed from reference TRBV19 and TRBJ1-2, reads DGGITQSPKYLFRKEGQNVTLSCEQNLNHDAMYWYRQDPGQGLRLIYYSQIVNDFQKGDIAEGYSVSREKKESFPLTVTSAQKNPTAFYLCASSIVGRDYGYTFGSGTRLTVV.

The J gene is TRBJ2-5, the V gene TRBV5-4, with D possibly TRBD1 on 5 matching bases. Germline V gene sequence: CDR1 SGHNT, CDR2 YYREEE (reference sequence). V was clipped by 3 bases and J by 1 base, with 10 bases between them. The CDR3 runs 14 residues. The CDR3 bases are TGTGCCAGCAGCTATCCGACAGCCCAAGAGACCCAGTACTTC. Translation gives CASSYPTAQETQYF. The variable domain in full, completed from reference TRBV5-4 and TRBJ2-5, reads ETGVTQSPTHLIKTRGQQVTLRCSSQSGHNTVSWYQQALGQGPQFIFQYYREEENGRGNFPPRFSGLQFPNYSSELNVNALELDDSALYLCASSYPTAQETQYFGPGTRLLVL.

The chain is built from TRBV18 and TRBJ1-1; TRBD1 matches at 9 bases. Trimming removed 2 bases from V and 0 bases from J; junction bases left unmatched: 4. CDR1 and CDR2 from the germline V gene are KGHSH and LQKENI. This CDR3 is built from 16 residues. The CDR3: CASSPENRGLNTEAFF. CDR3 nucleotide sequence: TGTGCCAGCTCACCAGAGAACAGGGGGCTGAACACTGAAGCTTTCTTT.

The rearrangement uses TRBV5-1 and TRBJ2-5, with D perhaps TRBD1 (6 bases). V lost 6 bases, J lost 5 bases, and 14 bases lay in between. This CDR3 has 13 amino acids. From germline, CDR1 is SGHRS and CDR2 YFSETQ. CDR3 nucleotides: TGCGCCAGCACTTACAGGGTCGGGGAGACCCAGTACTTC. This encodes CASTYRVGETQYF. Variable domain in full (rest from reference TRBV5-1 and TRBJ2-5): KAGVTQTPRYLIKTRGQQVTLSCSPISGHRSVSWYQQTPGQGLQFLFEYFSETQRNKGNFPGRFSGRQFSNSRSEMNVSTLELGDSALYLCASTYRVGETQYFGPGTRLLVL.

This sequence joins TRBV19 and TRBJ1-5, with TRBD1 matching over 9 bases. Germline CDR1 LNHDA, CDR2 SQIVND (reference sequence). With 7 bases clipped from V and 6 bases from J, the junction kept 10 bases outside the gene matches. The CDR3 is made up of 15 amino acids. The CDR3, as DNA: TGTGCCAGTAACACGGGACAGGGCGACGGTCAGCCCCAGCATTTT. Its protein is CASNTGQGDGQPQHF.

The chain joins TRBV7-3 to TRBJ2-5; 9 bases agree with TRBD2. V dropped 5 bases and J dropped 4; count of bases not matched to a gene: 8. Germline V gene data show CDR1 as SGHTA and CDR2 as FQGTGA. The CDR3 totals 15 residues. CDR3 nucleotides: TGTGCCAGCAGCGCCATAGCGGGAGTGGCAGAGACCCAGTACTTC. The encoded protein is CASSAIAGVAETQYF. Together with reference TRBV7-3 and TRBJ2-5, the CDR3 gives the full variable domain: GAGVSQTPSNKVTEKGKYVELRCDPISGHTALYWYRQSLGQGPEFLIYFQGTGAADDSGLPNDRFFAVRPEGSVSTLKIQRTERGDSAVYLCASSAIAGVAETQYFGPGTRLLVL.

The chain recombines TRBV3-1 (or the pseudogene TRBV3-2) with TRBJ1-2; D is possibly TRBD1 (5 bases). Germline assignment: CDR1 LGHDT and CDR2 YNNKEL (reference sequence). This CDR3 comprises 15 residues. V was cut by 0 bases and J by 8 bases, with 16 bases left in between. The CDR3 DNA is TGTGCCAGCAGCCAAGACAGGGATGGGGCGAAGGGCTACACCTTC. It specifies CASSQDRDGAKGYTF.

This clone was recorded once. V gene TRBV24-1 combines with J gene TRBJ2-5, with D perhaps TRBD1 (6 bases). In germline, CDR1 is KGHDR, CDR2 SFDVKD. CDR3 length: 15 residues. V dropped 4 bases and J dropped 2 bases, with 13 bases sitting between them. The CDR3 sequence is CATSEGVQGQETQYF. The CDR3 region has the DNA TGTGCCACCAGTGAGGGGGTACAGGGTCAAGAGACCCAGTACTTC.

This clone was found once. The chain employs TRBV7-2 and TRBJ2-5, with TRBD2 matching over 10 bases. Trimming cost V 2 bases and J 2 bases; bases outside gene matches: 5. Looked up from germline, CDR1 is SGHTA and CDR2 is FQGNSA. The CDR3 consists of 16 residues. In DNA, the CDR3 is TGTGCCAGCAGCTTAACTGGACTAGCGGAACAAGAGACCCAGTACTTC. Translated: CASSLTGLAEQETQYF.

This clone is a singleton in its sample. The chain combines TRBV3-1 (or the pseudogene TRBV3-2) with TRBJ2-5; no clear D gene. CDR3 length: 16 residues. Trimming pared 4 bases from V and 2 bases from J, leaving 17 bases between. Germline CDR1 is LGHDT and CDR2 is YNNKEL (reference sequence). In DNA form, the CDR3 reads TGTGCCAGCAGCCCCGGGTTAGCAGTGAAGCAAGAGACCCAGTACTTC. This encodes CASSPGLAVKQETQYF.

V usage is TRBV19 and J usage is TRBJ1-2, with no clear D. This CDR3 has 13 amino acids. With 5 bases removed from V and 8 bases from J, the gap between germline ends came to 15 bases. Germline lookup yields CDR1 LNHDA and CDR2 SQIVND (reference sequence). CDR3 bases: TGTGCCAGTAGTTTAGCACGACTCGGGGGCTACACCTTC. It is translated as CASSLARLGGYTF.

In its sample, this clone was seen a few times. The chain couples TRBV6-1 to TRBJ2-7, with TRBD2 matching 14 bases. The CDR3 length is 18 residues. The germline V gene has CDR1 MNHNS and CDR2 SASEGT. With 2 bases clipped from V and 4 bases from J, the junction kept 10 bases outside the gene matches. CDR3 in DNA: TGTGCCAGCAGTGAACAACGGACTAGCGGGAGGCCTCTATACGAGCAGTACTTC. Translated: CASSEQRTSGRPLYEQYF.

This chain joins TRBV3-1 (or the pseudogene TRBV3-2) and TRBJ2-3; 7 nucleotides line up with TRBD2. The junction had 11 bases not matched to a gene; V was cut back by 5 bases and J by 3 bases. Germline CDR1 is LGHDT and CDR2 is YNNKEL (reference sequence). The CDR3 extends over 16 amino acids. This CDR3 is CASSKGISGPTDTQYF. The DNA for the CDR3 is TGTGCCAGCAGCAAAGGCATTAGCGGGCCGACAGATACGCAGTATTTT.

The chain links TRBV14 to TRBJ2-5, with 7 bases aligning to TRBD2. The V segment lost 0 bases and the J segment 2 bases; nucleotides outside the gene matches: 6. The germline V gene has CDR1 SGHDN and CDR2 FVKESK. CDR3 length equals 16 residues. The CDR3 loop reads CASSQDWARGQETQYF. CDR3 nucleotides: TGTGCCAGCAGCCAAGACTGGGCGCGGGGGCAAGAGACCCAGTACTTC.

J is TRBJ2-7 and V is TRBV5-4; no clear D. Germline CDR1 SGHNT, CDR2 YYREEE (reference sequence). The CDR3 has 14 amino acids. V lost 4 bases and J lost 0, with 11 bases in between. In DNA, the CDR3 is TGTGCCAGCAGCCCCGCCATGGCCTCCTACGAGCAGTACTTC. Translated: CASSPAMASYEQYF.

This clone occurred a few times. The V call is TRBV19, the J call TRBJ2-5; 13 nucleotides align to TRBD2. CDR1 and CDR2 (germline): LNHDA, SQIVND (reference sequence). The CDR3 is made up of 15 amino acids. The V gene end was trimmed by 8 bases and the J gene end by 3 bases; junction bases not matched to a gene: 6. CDR3 bases: TGTGCCAGTTCCATGACTAGCGGGAGGAAAGAGACCCAGTACTTC. As protein: CASSMTSGRKETQYF.

The rearrangement uses TRBV10-3 and TRBJ2-7; possibly TRBD1 for D (6 bases). The CDR3 has 12 amino acids. The germline CDR1 and CDR2 sequences are ENHRY and SYGVKD. With 10 bases removed from V and 6 bases from J, the gap between germline ends came to 16 bases. CDR3 sequence (DNA): TGTGCCACCAAAACAGGGTCAGGCGAGCAGTACTTC. This encodes CATKTGSGEQYF.

In its sample, this clone was seen once. The chain carries TRBV7-9 and TRBJ1-2; D remains ambiguous. The germline CDR1 and CDR2 sequences are SEHNR and FQNEAQ (reference sequence). Trimming cost V 11 bases and J 2 bases, with 15 bases left between them. This CDR3 comprises 13 residues. CDR3 protein: CAGGGSTNYGYTF. The CDR3 DNA sequence: TGTGCCGGAGGAGGGAGCACAAACTATGGCTACACCTTC. The full variable domain, in which reference TRBV7-9 and TRBJ1-2 provide the parts outside the CDR3, is DTGVSQNPRHKITKRGQNVTFRCDPISEHNRLYWYRQTLGQGPEFLTYFQNEAQLEKSRLLSDRFSAERPKGSFSTLEIQRTEQGDSAMYLCAGGGSTNYGYTFGSGTRLTVV.

This clone appeared a single time. The J gene is TRBJ2-1, the V gene TRBV2; no definite D call. The CDR3 is made up of 12 amino acids. Germline V lookup: CDR1 SNHLY, CDR2 FYNNEI. Trimming stripped 7 bases from V and 2 bases from J, with 6 bases between. The CDR3 coding sequence is TGTGCCAGCATGGGCGCCTACAATGAGCAGTTCTTC. Protein: CASMGAYNEQFF.

The chain is built from TRBV6-6 and TRBJ1-1; the D gene is possibly TRBD1 (5 bases). Trimming stripped 7 bases from V and 4 bases from J, with 13 bases between. The CDR3 is 13 residues long. In germline, CDR1 is MNHNY, CDR2 SVGAGI (reference sequence). CDR3 residues: CASKMGGSTEAFF. DNA of the CDR3: TGTGCCAGCAAAATGGGGGGGAGCACTGAAGCTTTCTTT.

The chain carries TRBV4-2 and TRBJ2-2; 7 bases fit TRBD2. V was pared by 1 base and J by 5 bases, with 4 bases of the junction left unmatched. This CDR3 is built from 15 residues. Germline CDR1 and CDR2: LGHNA and YNFKEQ. Here the CDR3 DNA reads TGTGCCAGCAGCCAAGTGGAACTAGCGACCGGGGAGCTGTTTTTT. Its protein is CASSQVELATGELFF.